Reported below is one T cell receptor (beta chain). Its cognate antigen is unknown. This sample stems from a study of shared clonotypes between healthy human individuals. Study-wide points: Donor scarcity curtailed the genetic and exposure-history diversity represented herein.

Produced via immunoSEQ multiplex PCR; TCRdb's table is partial and in-frame only. Of a few hundred thousand clones listed, 65% to 80% were seen once; the top ten hold roughly 12%. The CDR3 has 14 amino acids. Germline lookup yields CDR1 SGHTA and CDR2 FQGNSA. Trimming took 0 bases from V and 12 from J; bases not matched to a gene: 7. The V and J genes are TRBV7-2 and TRBJ2-1; 8 bases agree with TRBD2. This receptor was identified in a woman aged 40 to 49 in good health. Some clones in this sample may be carry-over from other donors' samples. Specimen: PBMCs. The CDR3 DNA reads TGTGCCAGCAGCTTAGCGATCCGGGAGGGATCGCAGTTCTTC. Its protein is CASSLAIREGSQFF. Using reference TRBV7-2 and TRBJ2-1 for the parts outside the CDR3, the full variable domain is GAGVSQSPSNKVTEKGKDVELRCDPISGHTALYWYRQSLGQGLEFLIYFQGNSAPDKSGLPSDRFSAERTGGSVSTLTIQRTQQEDSAVYLCASSLAIREGSQFFGPGTRLTVL.